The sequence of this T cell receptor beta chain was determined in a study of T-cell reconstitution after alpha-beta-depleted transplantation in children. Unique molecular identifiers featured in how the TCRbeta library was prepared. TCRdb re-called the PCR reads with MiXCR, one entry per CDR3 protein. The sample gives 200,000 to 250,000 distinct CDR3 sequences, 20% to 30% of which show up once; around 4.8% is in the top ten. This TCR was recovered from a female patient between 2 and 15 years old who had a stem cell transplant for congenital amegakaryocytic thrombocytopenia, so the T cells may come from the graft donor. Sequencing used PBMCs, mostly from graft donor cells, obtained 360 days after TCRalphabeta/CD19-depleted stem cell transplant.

The CDR3 DNA follows: TGCAGTGCACTGGGCCTTCTGGGCACCGGGGAGCTGTTTTTT. Translation gives CSALGLLGTGELFF. The V call is TRBV20-1, the J call TRBJ2-2; unclear D gene. The CDR3 sequence is 14 residues long. V was pared by 6 bases and J by 4 bases, with 15 bases between. CDR1 is DFQATT, CDR2 SNEGSKA, per germline (reference sequence).